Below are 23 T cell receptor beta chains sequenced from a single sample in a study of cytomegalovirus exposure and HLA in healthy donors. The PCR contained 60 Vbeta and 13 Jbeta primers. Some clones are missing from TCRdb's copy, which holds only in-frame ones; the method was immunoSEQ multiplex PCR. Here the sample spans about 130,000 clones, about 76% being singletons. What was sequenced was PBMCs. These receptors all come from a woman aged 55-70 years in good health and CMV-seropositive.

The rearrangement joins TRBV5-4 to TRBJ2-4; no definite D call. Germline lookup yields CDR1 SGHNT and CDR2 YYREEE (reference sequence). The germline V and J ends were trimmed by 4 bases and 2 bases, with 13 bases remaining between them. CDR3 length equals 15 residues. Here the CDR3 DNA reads TGTGCCAGCAGCCTCGCAGGCGCTTCCAAAAACATTCAGTACTTC. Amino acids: CASSLAGASKNIQYF. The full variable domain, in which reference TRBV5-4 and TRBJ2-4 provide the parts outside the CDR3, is ETGVTQSPTHLIKTRGQQVTLRCSSQSGHNTVSWYQQALGQGPQFIFQYYREEENGRGNFPPRFSGLQFPNYSSELNVNALELDDSALYLCASSLAGASKNIQYFGAGTRLSVL.

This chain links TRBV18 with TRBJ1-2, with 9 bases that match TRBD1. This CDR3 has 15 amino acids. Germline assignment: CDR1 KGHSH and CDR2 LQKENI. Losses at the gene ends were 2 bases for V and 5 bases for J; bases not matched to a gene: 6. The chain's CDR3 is CASSPVDRGLYGYTF. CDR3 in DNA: TGTGCCAGCTCACCAGTGGACAGGGGACTATATGGCTACACCTTC.

CDR3 region: CASSPTGGYNSPLHF. The CDR3 DNA reads TGTGCCAGCAGCCCAACGGGGGGGTATAATTCACCCCTCCACTTT. This chain connects TRBV7-2 to TRBJ1-6; weak D call: TRBD1 (5 bases). Germline V CDR1 and CDR2: SGHTA, FQGNSA. V was cut by 5 bases and J by 4 bases, with 12 bases left in between. This CDR3 has 15 residues.

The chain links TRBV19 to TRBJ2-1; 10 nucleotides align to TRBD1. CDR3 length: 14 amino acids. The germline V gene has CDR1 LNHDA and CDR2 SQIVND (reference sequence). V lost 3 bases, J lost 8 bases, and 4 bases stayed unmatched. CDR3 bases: TGTGCCAGTAGTATGGGACAGGGGCTGGATGAGCAGTTCTTC. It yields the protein CASSMGQGLDEQFF.

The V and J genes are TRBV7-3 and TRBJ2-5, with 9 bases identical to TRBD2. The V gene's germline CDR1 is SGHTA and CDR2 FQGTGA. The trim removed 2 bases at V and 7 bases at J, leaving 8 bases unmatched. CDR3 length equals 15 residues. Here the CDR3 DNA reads TGTGCCAGCAGCTTAGCGGGAGGGCCTGTGGGGACCCAGTACTTC. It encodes CASSLAGGPVGTQYF.

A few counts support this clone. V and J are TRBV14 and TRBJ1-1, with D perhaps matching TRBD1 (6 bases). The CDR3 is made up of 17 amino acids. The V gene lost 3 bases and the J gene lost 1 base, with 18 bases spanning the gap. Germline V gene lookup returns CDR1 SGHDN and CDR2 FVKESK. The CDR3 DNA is TGTGCCAGCAGCCAGTCCGGGACAAAGATACCGAACACTGAAGCTTTCTTT. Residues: CASSQSGTKIPNTEAFF.

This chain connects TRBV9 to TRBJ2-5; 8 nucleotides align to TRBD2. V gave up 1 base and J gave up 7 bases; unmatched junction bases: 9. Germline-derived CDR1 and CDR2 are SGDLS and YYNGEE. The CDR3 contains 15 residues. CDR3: CASSVNSGSGATQYF. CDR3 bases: TGTGCCAGCAGCGTAAACAGCGGGAGCGGCGCGACCCAGTACTTC.

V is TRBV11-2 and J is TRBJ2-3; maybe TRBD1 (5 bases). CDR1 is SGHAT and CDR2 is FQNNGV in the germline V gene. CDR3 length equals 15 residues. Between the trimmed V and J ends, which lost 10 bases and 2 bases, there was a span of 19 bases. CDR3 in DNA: TGTGCCACCGCCTTAAGCACAGGAGCCACAGATACGCAGTATTTT. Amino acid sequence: CATALSTGATDTQYF.

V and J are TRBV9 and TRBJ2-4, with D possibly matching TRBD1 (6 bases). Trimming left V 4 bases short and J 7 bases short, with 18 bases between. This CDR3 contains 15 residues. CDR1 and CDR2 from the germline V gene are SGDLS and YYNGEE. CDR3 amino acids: CASSPVKGGGNIQYF. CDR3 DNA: TGTGCCAGCAGCCCAGTGAAAGGGGGTGGGAACATTCAGTACTTC.

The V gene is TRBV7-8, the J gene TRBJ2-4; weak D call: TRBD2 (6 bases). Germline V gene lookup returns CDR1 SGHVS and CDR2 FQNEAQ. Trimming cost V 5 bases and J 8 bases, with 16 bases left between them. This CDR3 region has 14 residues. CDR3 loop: CASSPFRDLYIQYF. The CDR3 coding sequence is TGTGCCAGCAGCCCTTTCCGGGACTTGTACATTCAGTACTTC.

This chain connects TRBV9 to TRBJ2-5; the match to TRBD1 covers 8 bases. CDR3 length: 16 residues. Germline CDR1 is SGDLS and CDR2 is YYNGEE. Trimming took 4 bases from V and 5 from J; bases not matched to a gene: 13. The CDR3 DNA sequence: TGTGCCAGCAGCTTCTCCGGGACAGGATACCGGGAGACCCAGTACTTC. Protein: CASSFSGTGYRETQYF.

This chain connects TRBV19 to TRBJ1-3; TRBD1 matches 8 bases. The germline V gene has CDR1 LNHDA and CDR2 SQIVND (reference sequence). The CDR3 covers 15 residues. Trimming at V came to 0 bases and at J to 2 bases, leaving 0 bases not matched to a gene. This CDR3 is CASSIEQGAGNTIYF. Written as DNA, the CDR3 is TGTGCCAGTAGTATAGAACAGGGGGCTGGAAACACCATATATTTT. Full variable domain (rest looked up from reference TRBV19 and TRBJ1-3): DGGITQSPKYLFRKEGQNVTLSCEQNLNHDAMYWYRQDPGQGLRLIYYSQIVNDFQKGDIAEGYSVSREKKESFPLTVTSAQKNPTAFYLCASSIEQGAGNTIYFGEGSWLTVV.

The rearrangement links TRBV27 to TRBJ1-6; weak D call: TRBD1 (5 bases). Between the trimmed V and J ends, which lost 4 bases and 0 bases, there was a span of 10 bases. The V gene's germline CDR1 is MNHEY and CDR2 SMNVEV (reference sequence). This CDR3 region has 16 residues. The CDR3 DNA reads TGTGCCAGCAGTTCCGCTCAGGGCTCCTATAATTCACCCCTCCACTTT. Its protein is CASSSAQGSYNSPLHF.

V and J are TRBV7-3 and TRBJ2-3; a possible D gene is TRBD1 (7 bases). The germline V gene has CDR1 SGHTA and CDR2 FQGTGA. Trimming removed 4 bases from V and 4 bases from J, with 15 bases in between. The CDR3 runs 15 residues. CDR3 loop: CASSWGGRGSDTQYF. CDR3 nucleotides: TGTGCCAGCAGCTGGGGAGGCAGGGGGTCAGATACGCAGTATTTT.

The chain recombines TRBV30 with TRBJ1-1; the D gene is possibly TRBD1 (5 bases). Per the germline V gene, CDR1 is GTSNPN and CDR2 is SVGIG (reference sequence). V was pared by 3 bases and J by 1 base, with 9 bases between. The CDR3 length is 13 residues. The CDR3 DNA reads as TGTGCCTGGAGCAAGGACACGAACACTGAAGCTTTCTTT. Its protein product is CAWSKDTNTEAFF.

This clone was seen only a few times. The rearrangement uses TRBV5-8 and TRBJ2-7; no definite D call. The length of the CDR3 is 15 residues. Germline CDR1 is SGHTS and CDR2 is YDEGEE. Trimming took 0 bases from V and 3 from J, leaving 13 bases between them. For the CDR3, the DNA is TGTGCCAGCAGCTTGGGAGTAGAGCCAGGCTACGAGCAGTACTTC. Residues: CASSLGVEPGYEQYF.

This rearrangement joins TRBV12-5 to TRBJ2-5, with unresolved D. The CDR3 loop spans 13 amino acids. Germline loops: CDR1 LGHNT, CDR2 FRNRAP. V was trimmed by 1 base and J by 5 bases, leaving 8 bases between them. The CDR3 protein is CASGLAPPETQYF. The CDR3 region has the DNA TGTGCTAGTGGTTTGGCTCCCCCTGAGACCCAGTACTTC. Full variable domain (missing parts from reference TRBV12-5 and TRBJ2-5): DARVTQTPRHKVTEMGQEVTMRCQPILGHNTVFWYRQTMMQGLELLAYFRNRAPLDDSGMPKDRFSAEMPDATLATLKIQPSEPRDSAVYFCASGLAPPETQYFGPGTRLLVL.

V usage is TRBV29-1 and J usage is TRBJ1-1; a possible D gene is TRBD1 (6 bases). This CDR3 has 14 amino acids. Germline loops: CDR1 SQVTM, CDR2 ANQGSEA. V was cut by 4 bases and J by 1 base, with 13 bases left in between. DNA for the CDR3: TGCAGCGTTGCGGACAGAGTTTCGAACACTGAAGCTTTCTTT. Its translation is CSVADRVSNTEAFF.

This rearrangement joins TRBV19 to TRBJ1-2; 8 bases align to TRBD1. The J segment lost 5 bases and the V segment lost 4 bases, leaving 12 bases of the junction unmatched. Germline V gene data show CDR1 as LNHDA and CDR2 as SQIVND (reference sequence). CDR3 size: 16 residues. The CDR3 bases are TGTGCCAGTAGTAAGGCAGGGGGCAAATCATCATATGGCTACACCTTC. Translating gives CASSKAGGKSSYGYTF.

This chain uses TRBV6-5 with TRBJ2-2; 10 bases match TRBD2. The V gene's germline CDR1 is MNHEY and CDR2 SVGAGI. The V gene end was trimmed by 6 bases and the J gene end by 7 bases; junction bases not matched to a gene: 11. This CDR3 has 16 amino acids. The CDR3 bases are TGTGCCAGCAGCTACCTCGGCCCTAGCGGGAGCGGGGAGCTGTTTTTT. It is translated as CASSYLGPSGSGELFF.

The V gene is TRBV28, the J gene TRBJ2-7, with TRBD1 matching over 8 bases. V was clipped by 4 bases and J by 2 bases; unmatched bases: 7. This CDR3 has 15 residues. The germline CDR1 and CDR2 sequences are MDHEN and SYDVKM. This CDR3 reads CASSSQGQAPYEQYF. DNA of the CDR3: TGTGCCAGCAGTTCCCAGGGACAGGCCCCCTACGAGCAGTACTTC.

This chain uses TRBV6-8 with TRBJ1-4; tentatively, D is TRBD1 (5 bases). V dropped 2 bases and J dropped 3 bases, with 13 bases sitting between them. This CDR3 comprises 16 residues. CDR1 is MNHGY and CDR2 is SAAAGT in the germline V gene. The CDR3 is CASSYTPGGANEKLFF. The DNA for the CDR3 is TGTGCCAGCAGTTACACCCCGGGGGGGGCTAATGAAAAACTGTTTTTT.

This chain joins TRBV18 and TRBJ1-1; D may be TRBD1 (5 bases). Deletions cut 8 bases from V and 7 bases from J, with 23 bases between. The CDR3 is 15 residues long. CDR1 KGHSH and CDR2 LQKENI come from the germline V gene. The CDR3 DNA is TGTGCCAGCCACGATGGTGCAGGGCCAGTAGATGAAGCTTTCTTT. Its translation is CASHDGAGPVDEAFF.